This TCR beta chain was identified in a study of human T cells and chemical hapten exposure. Study details: On the upper back, patch tests were applied with 0.01% DPC and read at 6 days. The patients were mostly female; they had alopecia areata, totalis or universalis.

Documented time point: pre-sensitization, week 0. As to treatment: therapeutic diphenylcyclopropenone sensitization with weekly scalp DPC. Suited to DPC and affected by alopecia, the donors ranged from 18 to 70 years old. CDR3 length equals 16 residues. The ends were cut back, 4 bases at V and 4 bases at J, with 20 bases in the middle. Looked up from germline, CDR1 is SGHRS and CDR2 is YFSETQ. This clonotype was recorded many times. One entry per CDR3 protein, called by TCRdb with MiXCR from the RACE reads. Of under 400,000 distinct CDR3 sequences in the sample, 5.1% were seen once. Here the sequenced sample was whole blood, taken in connection with sensitization to the hapten diphenylcyclopropenone (DPC). The chain links TRBV5-1 to TRBJ1-1; TRBD1 is a possible D gene (5 bases). The receptor comes from a woman in her forties or fifties with alopecia areata. Some clones in this sample may be carry-over from other donors' samples. The CDR3 sequence: CASSLDSGGVITEAFF. In nucleotides, the CDR3 is TGCGCCAGCAGCCTGGATAGTGGAGGGGTTATCACTGAAGCTTTCTTT.